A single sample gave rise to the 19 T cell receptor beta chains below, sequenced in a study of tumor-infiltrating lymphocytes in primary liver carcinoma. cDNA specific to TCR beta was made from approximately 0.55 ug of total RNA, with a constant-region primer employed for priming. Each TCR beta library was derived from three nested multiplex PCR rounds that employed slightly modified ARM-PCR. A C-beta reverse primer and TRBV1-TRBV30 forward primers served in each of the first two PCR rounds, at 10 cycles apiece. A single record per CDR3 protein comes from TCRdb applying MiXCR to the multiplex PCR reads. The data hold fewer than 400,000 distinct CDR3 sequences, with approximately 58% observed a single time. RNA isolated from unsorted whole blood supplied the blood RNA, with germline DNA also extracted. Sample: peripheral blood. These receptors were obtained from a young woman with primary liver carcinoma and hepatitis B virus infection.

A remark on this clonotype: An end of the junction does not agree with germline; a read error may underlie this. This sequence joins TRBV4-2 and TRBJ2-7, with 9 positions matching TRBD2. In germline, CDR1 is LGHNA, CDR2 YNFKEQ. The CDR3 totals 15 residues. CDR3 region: CASSRQREAVGERYF. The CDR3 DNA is TGTGCCAGCAGCCGCCAGCGGGAGGCAGTGGGCGAGCGGTACTTC.

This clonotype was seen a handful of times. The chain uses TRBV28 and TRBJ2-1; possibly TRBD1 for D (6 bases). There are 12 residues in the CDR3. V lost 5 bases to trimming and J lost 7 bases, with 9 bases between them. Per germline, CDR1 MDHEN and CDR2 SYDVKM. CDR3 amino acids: CASSVTGNEQFF. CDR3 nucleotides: TGTGCCAGCAGTGTTACAGGGAATGAGCAGTTCTTC.

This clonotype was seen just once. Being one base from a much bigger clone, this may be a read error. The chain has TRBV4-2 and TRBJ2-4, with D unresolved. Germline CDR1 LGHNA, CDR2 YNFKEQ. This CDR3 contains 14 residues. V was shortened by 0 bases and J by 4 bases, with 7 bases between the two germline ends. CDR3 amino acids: CASSQEGGKNIQYF. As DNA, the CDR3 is TGTGCCAGCAGCCAAGAAGGCGGTAAAAACATTCAGTACTTC.

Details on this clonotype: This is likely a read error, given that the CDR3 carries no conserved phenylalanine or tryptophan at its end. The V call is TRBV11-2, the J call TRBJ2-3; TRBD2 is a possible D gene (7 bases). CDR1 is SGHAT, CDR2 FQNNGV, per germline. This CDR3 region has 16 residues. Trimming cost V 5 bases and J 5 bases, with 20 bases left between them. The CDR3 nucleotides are TGTGCCAGCAGCAGGTCGGGGGCGGGAGAAGGAGATACGCAGTATCTT. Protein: CASSRSGAGEGDTQYL.

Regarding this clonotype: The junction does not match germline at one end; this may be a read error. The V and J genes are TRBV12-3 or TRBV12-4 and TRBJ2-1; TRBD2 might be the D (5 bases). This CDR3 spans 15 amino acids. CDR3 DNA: TGTGTCAGCAATTCCTACAAGCCCGGACTCAATGAGCAGTTCTTC. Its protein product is CVSNSYKPGLNEQFF.

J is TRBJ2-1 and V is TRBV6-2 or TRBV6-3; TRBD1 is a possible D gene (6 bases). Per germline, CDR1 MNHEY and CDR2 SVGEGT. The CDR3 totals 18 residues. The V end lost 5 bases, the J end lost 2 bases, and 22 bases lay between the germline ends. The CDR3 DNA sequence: TGTGCCAGCAGTCTCAGGGGTGCTACGGCCTCACCCTACAATGAGCAGTTCTTC. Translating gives CASSLRGATASPYNEQFF.

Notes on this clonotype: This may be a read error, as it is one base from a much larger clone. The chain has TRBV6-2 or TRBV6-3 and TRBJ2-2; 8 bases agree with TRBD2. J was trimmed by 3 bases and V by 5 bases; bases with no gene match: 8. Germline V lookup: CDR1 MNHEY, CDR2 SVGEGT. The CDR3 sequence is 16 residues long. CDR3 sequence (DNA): TGTGCCAGCAGTGTCAGCGGGAGTGTGTACACCGGGGAGCTGTTTTTT. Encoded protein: CASSVSGSVYTGELFF.

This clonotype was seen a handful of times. CDR3 sequence reads: CASSHTGGGPDTQYF. In DNA, the CDR3 is TGCGCCAGCAGCCACACAGGGGGTGGGCCAGATACGCAGTATTTT. The chain links TRBV4-1 to TRBJ2-3; 8 bases agree with TRBD1. Germline V gene sequence: CDR1 MGHRA, CDR2 YSYEKL. Unmatched junction bases numbered 6, after V lost 3 bases and J lost 4 bases. The CDR3 loop spans 15 amino acids.

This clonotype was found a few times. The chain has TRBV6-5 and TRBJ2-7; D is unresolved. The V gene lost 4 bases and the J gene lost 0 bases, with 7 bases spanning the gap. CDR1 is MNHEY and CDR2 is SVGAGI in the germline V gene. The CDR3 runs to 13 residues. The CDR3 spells CASSSTLSYEQYF. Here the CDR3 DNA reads TGTGCCAGCAGTTCGACACTCTCCTACGAGCAGTACTTC.

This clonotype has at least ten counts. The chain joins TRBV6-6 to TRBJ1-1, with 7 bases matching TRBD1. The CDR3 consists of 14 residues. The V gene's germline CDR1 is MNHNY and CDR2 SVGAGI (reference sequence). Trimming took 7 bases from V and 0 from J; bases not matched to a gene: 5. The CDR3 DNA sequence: TGTGCCAGCATAAAGGGGACAGTGAACACTGAAGCTTTCTTT. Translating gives CASIKGTVNTEAFF.

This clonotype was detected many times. This CDR3 is CASSQVTAGPADTQYF. CDR3 DNA: TGCGCCAGCAGCCAAGTAACGGCAGGGCCCGCAGATACGCAGTATTTT. The rearrangement links TRBV4-3 to TRBJ2-3, with D tentatively TRBD1 (5 bases). The V gene's germline CDR1 is LGHNA and CDR2 YSLEER. CDR3 length equals 16 residues. V was trimmed by 1 base and J by 4 bases, leaving 15 bases between them.

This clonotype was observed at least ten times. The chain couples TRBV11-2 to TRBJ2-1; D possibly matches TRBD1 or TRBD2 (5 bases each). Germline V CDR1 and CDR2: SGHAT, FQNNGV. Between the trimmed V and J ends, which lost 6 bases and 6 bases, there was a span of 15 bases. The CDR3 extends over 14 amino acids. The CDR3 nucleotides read TGTGCCAGCAGATGGGACCAAAATGGCAATGAGCAGTTCTTC. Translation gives CASRWDQNGNEQFF.

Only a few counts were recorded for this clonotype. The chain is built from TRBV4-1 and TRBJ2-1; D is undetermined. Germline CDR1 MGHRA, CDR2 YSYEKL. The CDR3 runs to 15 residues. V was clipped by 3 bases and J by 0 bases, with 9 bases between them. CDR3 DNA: TGCGCCAGCAGCCAGGACCACCGCTCCTACAATGAGCAGTTCTTC. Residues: CASSQDHRSYNEQFF.

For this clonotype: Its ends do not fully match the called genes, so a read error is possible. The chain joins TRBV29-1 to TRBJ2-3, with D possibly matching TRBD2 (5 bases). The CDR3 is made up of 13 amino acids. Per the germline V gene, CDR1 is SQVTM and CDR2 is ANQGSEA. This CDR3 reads CSVPPGGTNTQYF. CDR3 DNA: TGCAGCGTCCCACCCGGAGGCACAAATACGCAGTATTTT.

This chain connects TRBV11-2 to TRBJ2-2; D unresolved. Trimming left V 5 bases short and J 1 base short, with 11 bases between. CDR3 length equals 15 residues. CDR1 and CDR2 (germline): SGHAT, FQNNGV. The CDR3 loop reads CASSPPQLNTGELFF. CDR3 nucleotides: TGTGCCAGCAGCCCCCCCCAATTGAACACCGGGGAGCTGTTTTTT.

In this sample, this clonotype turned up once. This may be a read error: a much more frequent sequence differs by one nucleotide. The CDR3 nucleotides are TGCGTCAGCAGCCCCCAGGCTCAAGAGACCCAGTACTTC. Translation gives CVSSPQAQETQYF. V usage is TRBV4-3 and J usage is TRBJ2-5; D is uncertain. Germline lookup yields CDR1 LGHNA and CDR2 YSLEER. The CDR3 is made up of 13 amino acids.

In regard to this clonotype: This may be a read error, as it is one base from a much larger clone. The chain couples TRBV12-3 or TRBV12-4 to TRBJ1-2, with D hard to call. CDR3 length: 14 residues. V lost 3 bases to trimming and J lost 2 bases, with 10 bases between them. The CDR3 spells CASSFIWLNYGYTF. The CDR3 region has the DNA TGTGCCAGCAGTTTTATATGGTTGAACTATGGCTACACCTTC.

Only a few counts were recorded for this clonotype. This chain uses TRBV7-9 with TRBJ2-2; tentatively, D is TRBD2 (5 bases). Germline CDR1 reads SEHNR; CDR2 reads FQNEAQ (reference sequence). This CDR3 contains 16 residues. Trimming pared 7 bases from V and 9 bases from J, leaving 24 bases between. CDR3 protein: CASTSRGRGSRWELFF. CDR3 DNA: TGTGCCAGCACCTCCAGAGGGAGAGGTTCTCGATGGGAGCTGTTTTTT.

The CDR3 sequence: CASSLWGQAQETQYF. CDR3 DNA sequence: TGTGCCAGCAGTCTGTGGGGACAGGCCCAAGAGACCCAGTACTTC. The rearrangement joins TRBV12-3 or TRBV12-4 to TRBJ2-5; TRBD1 matches 8 bases. After removal of 5 bases from V and 1 base from J, the junction contained 6 bases not matched to a gene. This CDR3 comprises 15 residues.